What follows are 20 T cell receptor beta chains derived from one specimen sequenced in a study of T cell responses to AZD1222 COVID-19 vaccine. TCRdb's copy holds only in-frame clones and misses some; the assay was immunoSEQ multiplex PCR. The sample consists of tens of thousands of clones, 70% to 90% of them appearing once. The sample in question was peripheral blood, obtained 28 days after the second AZD1222 dose. All receptors come from an adult who received the AZD1222 COVID-19 vaccine.

The chain couples TRBV28 to TRBJ2-7, with D perhaps TRBD2 (5 bases). This CDR3 is built from 15 residues. Between the trimmed V and J ends, which lost 1 base and 2 bases, there was a span of 12 bases. Germline CDR1 is MDHEN and CDR2 is SYDVKM. CDR3 residues: CASSLYTGYAYEQYF. In DNA, the CDR3 is TGTGCCAGCAGTTTATATACGGGATATGCCTACGAGCAGTACTTC.

CDR3 DNA sequence: TGTGCCAGCAGTCCCCTTCGGGGCGCAGATACGCAGTATTTT. Protein sequence: CASSPLRGADTQYF. V and J are TRBV6-5 and TRBJ2-3, with D perhaps given as TRBD1 or TRBD2 (5 bases each). The CDR3 consists of 14 residues. Trimming cost V 5 bases and J 4 bases, with 13 bases left between them. The germline V gene encodes CDR1 MNHEY and CDR2 SVGAGI.

This chain joins TRBV12-5 and TRBJ1-5; no clear D gene. The CDR3 consists of 14 residues. From germline, CDR1 is LGHNT and CDR2 FRNRAP. V lost 4 bases and J 9 bases, leaving 16 bases between the germline ends. The CDR3 sequence: CASGSVHSWGPQHF. DNA for the CDR3: TGTGCTAGTGGTTCGGTCCATTCCTGGGGGCCCCAGCATTTT.

The chain recombines TRBV20-1 with TRBJ1-6; D call uncertain. The V gene lost 4 bases and the J gene lost 10 bases, with 8 bases spanning the gap. The CDR3 is 11 amino acids. CDR1 and CDR2 from the germline V gene are DFQATT and SNEGSKA (reference sequence). In DNA form, the CDR3 reads TGCAGTGCTATCCCCGGCTCACCCCTCCACTTT. Translation: CSAIPGSPLHF.

The rearrangement joins TRBV5-1 to TRBJ2-3, with 8 bases fitting TRBD2. Losses at the gene ends were 3 bases for V and 4 bases for J; bases not matched to a gene: 10. Germline CDR1 is SGHRS and CDR2 is YFSETQ. The CDR3 is made up of 16 amino acids. CDR3 DNA sequence: TGCGCCAGCAGCTCCGAACCGGGGGGGCGGCCAGATACGCAGTATTTT. It is translated as CASSSEPGGRPDTQYF.

This clone appeared a single time. The CDR3 nucleotides read TGTGCCAGCAGCCAAGGCTGGGCCACAGATACGCAGTATTTT. This translates into CASSQGWATDTQYF. The chain joins TRBV3-1 (or the pseudogene TRBV3-2) to TRBJ2-3; unclear D gene. This CDR3 spans 14 amino acids. CDR1 and CDR2 from the germline V gene are LGHDT and YNNKEL (reference sequence). Trimming removed 1 base at V and 2 bases at J, with 7 bases between.

The chain recombines TRBV15 with TRBJ1-6, with a tentative D call TRBD1 (5 bases). The CDR3 has 14 amino acids. Germline CDR1 and CDR2: LNHNV and YYDKDF (reference sequence). Between the trimmed V and J ends, which lost 0 bases and 12 bases, there was a span of 12 bases. The CDR3 spells CATSRDPGMGPLHF. The CDR3 coding sequence is TGTGCCACCAGCAGAGATCCAGGGATGGGACCCCTCCACTTT.

Note on this clone: A junction boundary mismatches the germline segment, possibly from a read error. The rearrangement links TRBV4-2 to TRBJ2-7; tentative D call: TRBD1 (6 bases). The CDR3 runs 14 residues. From germline, CDR1 is LGHNA and CDR2 YNFKEQ. CDR3 in amino acids: CASSQSQGSNEQYF. The CDR3 DNA sequence: TGTGCCAGCAGCCAATCACAGGGCTCCAACGAGCAGTACTTC.

This chain connects TRBV4-3 to TRBJ2-1; D ambiguous. V lost 0 bases and J 1 base, leaving 10 bases between the germline ends. The CDR3 loop spans 16 amino acids. Germline V CDR1 and CDR2: LGHNA, YSLEER. CDR3 sequence reads: CASSQDPQGSYNEQFF. The CDR3 DNA reads TGCGCCAGCAGCCAAGATCCCCAAGGTTCCTACAATGAGCAGTTCTTC.

This clone was detected a few times. The chain carries TRBV5-5 and TRBJ2-3; TRBD2 agrees at 14 bases. The germline V gene encodes CDR1 SGHKS and CDR2 YYEKEE (reference sequence). V dropped 4 bases and J dropped 4; count of bases not matched to a gene: 5. This CDR3 comprises 16 residues. CDR3 sequence reads: CASSRTSGRLSDTQYF. In nucleotides, the CDR3 is TGTGCCAGCAGCCGGACTAGCGGGAGGCTATCAGATACGCAGTATTTT.

The chain joins TRBV11-1 to TRBJ1-1; D not resolved. The V gene's germline CDR1 is SGHAT and CDR2 FQDESV (reference sequence). The CDR3 runs 13 residues. Trimming stripped 4 bases from V and 1 base from J, with 7 bases between. The CDR3 sequence is CASSWTANTEAFF. For the CDR3, the DNA is TGTGCCAGCAGCTGGACGGCGAACACTGAAGCTTTCTTT. Supplemented by reference TRBV11-1 and TRBJ1-1, the full variable domain reads EAEVAQSPRYKITEKSQAVAFWCDPISGHATLYWYRQILGQGPELLVQFQDESVVDDSQLPKDRFSAERLKGVDSTLKIQPAELGDSAMYLCASSWTANTEAFFGQGTRLTVV.

The chain recombines TRBV12-3 or TRBV12-4 with TRBJ2-7; D uncertain. V lost 2 bases to trimming and J lost 4 bases, with 9 bases between them. The CDR3 spans 13 residues. The CDR3 bases are TGTGCCAGCAGTTTAAACTTCGCGTACGAGCAGTACTTC. Protein sequence: CASSLNFAYEQYF.

The rearrangement uses TRBV28 and TRBJ1-2, with D uncertain. The V gene lost 1 base and the J gene lost 0 bases, with 12 bases spanning the gap. Germline V gene data show CDR1 as MDHEN and CDR2 as SYDVKM. This CDR3 spans 16 amino acids. This CDR3 is CASSLSPSSTNYGYTF. CDR3 nucleotides: TGTGCCAGCAGTTTATCGCCCAGCTCCACTAACTATGGCTACACCTTC.

The chain links TRBV4-1 to TRBJ2-3, with 13 nucleotides matching TRBD2. CDR1 is MGHRA, CDR2 YSYEKL, per germline. The CDR3 runs to 19 residues. V was pared by 2 bases and J by 2 bases, with 10 bases of the junction left unmatched. CDR3 amino acids: CASSQSRLAGGPNTDTQYF. The CDR3 nucleotides are TGCGCCAGCAGCCAATCCCGACTAGCGGGAGGACCAAACACAGATACGCAGTATTTT.

This chain uses TRBV11-2 with TRBJ2-5; possibly TRBD2 for D (5 bases). CDR3 length: 17 amino acids. Trimming removed 3 bases from V and 4 bases from J, with 21 bases in between. Germline V gives CDR1 SGHAT, CDR2 FQNNGV. The CDR3 coding sequence is TGTGCCAGCAGCTTTGGAACGGCAGCGGAGCTAGGAGAGACCCAGTACTTC. Amino acid sequence: CASSFGTAAELGETQYF.

V gene TRBV4-3 combines with J gene TRBJ1-1, with D uncertain. This CDR3 region has 13 residues. The V gene's germline CDR1 is LGHNA and CDR2 YSLEER. V lost 1 base and J 0 bases, leaving 3 bases between the germline ends. CDR3 sequence: CASSQAMNTEAFF. In DNA form, the CDR3 reads TGCGCCAGCAGCCAAGCCATGAACACTGAAGCTTTCTTT.

The J gene is TRBJ1-1, the V gene TRBV11-3; D is unresolved. The CDR3 is made up of 17 amino acids. V lost 3 bases and J lost 5, with 22 bases in between. Per the germline V gene, CDR1 is SGHNT and CDR2 is YENEEA. The CDR3 is CASSFNPPFQARTEAFF. In nucleotides, the CDR3 is TGTGCCAGCAGCTTTAATCCCCCTTTTCAGGCGAGGACTGAAGCTTTCTTT.

This rearrangement joins TRBV7-2 to TRBJ1-5; TRBD1 might be the D (6 bases). This CDR3 has 18 amino acids. V lost 3 bases and J lost 0, with 18 bases in between. In germline, CDR1 is SGHTA, CDR2 FQGNSA. The CDR3 DNA is TGTGCCAGCAGCTTGAGCTGGGGGCCCCGGTATAGCAATCAGCCCCAGCATTTT. This sequence encodes CASSLSWGPRYSNQPQHF.

The gene calls are TRBV2 and TRBJ1-2; 9 nucleotides agree with TRBD1. This CDR3 has 13 residues. V shed 8 bases, J shed 7 bases, and the junction held 8 bases outside the gene matches. Germline V gene lookup returns CDR1 SNHLY and CDR2 FYNNEI. CDR3 residues: CASRGQGIGGYTF. The CDR3 bases are TGTGCCAGCCGCGGACAGGGGATAGGTGGCTACACCTTC.

The V call is TRBV9, the J call TRBJ2-5; D might be TRBD1 (5 bases). Germline assignment: CDR1 SGDLS and CDR2 YYNGEE. The length of the CDR3 is 13 residues. V was cut by 3 bases and J by 5 bases, with 11 bases left in between. The DNA of the CDR3 is TGTGCCAGCAGCGAGGGGATCGCGGAGACCCAGTACTTC. Residues: CASSEGIAETQYF.